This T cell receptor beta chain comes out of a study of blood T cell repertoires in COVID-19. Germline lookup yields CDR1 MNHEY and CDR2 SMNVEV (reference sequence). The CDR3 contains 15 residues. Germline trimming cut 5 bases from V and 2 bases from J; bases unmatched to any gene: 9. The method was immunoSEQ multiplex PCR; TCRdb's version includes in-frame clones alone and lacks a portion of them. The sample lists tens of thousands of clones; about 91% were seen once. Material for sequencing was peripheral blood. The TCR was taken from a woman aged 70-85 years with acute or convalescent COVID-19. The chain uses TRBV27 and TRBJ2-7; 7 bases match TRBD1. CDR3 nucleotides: TGTGCCAGCAGTCCTTCCACAGGGGCCACCTACGAGCAGTACTTC. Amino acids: CASSPSTGATYEQYF.